This T cell receptor (beta chain) comes out of a study of shared clonotypes between healthy human individuals. Study summary: The cohort comprised a couple of women and a few men. Their ages spanned 18 to 49 years.

This clone was seen a single time. Its antigen is as yet unknown. Whole-study results and caveats: What limited the represented genetic and exposure-history diversity was the small number of donors. Shared clonotypes across all four donors exceeded non-shared ones in generation probability.

Naive CD8 cells comprised CD45RO-negative, CCR7-positively selected cells, excluding terminally differentiated effector memory CD45RA+ cells. It was across several immunoSEQ plates that each subset's genomic DNA was evenly split. Method: immunoSEQ multiplex PCR; TCRdb's copy keeps in-frame clones and lacks some. Here the sample spans a few million clones, 93% being singletons. Trimming at V came to 0 bases and at J to 7 bases, leaving 16 bases not matched to a gene. Germline CDR1 reads LNHNV; CDR2 reads YYDKDF (reference sequence). The CDR3 extends over 20 amino acids. V and J are TRBV15 and TRBJ1-5; 12 bases map to TRBD1. The receptor comes from a man between 18 and 29 years old in good health. Some clones in this sample may be carry-over from other donors' samples. The specimen was naive CD8+ T cells from PBMCs. This chain's CDR3 is CATSRDRGQGALSERQPQHF. The CDR3 nucleotides read TGTGCCACCAGCAGAGATAGGGGACAGGGGGCTCTTTCTGAACGGCAGCCCCAGCATTTT.